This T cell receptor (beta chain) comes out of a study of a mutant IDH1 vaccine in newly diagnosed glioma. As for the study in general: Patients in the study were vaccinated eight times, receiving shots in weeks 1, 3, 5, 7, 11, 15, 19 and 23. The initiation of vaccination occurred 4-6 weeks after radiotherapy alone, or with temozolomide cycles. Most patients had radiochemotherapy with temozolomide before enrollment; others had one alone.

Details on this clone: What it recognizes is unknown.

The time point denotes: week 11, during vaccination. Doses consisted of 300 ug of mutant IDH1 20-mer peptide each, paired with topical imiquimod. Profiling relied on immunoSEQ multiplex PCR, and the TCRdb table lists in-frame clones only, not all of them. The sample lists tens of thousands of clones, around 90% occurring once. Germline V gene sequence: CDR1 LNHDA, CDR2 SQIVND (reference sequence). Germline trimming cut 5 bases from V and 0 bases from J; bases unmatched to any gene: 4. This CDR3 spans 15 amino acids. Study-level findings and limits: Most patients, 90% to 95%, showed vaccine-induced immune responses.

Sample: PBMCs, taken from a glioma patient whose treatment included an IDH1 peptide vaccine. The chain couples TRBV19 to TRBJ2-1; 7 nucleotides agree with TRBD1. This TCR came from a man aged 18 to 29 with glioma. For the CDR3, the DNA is TGTGCCAGTAGTCGGGACAGAAGCTCCTACAATGAGCAGTTCTTC. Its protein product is CASSRDRSSYNEQFF.